Below are 32 T cell receptor beta chains sequenced from a single sample in a study of blood T cells in healthy people across ages. A second PCR of 7 to 11 cycles used a sample-barcoded 5' primer and a J-beta primer mix. TCRdb passed the 5' RACE reads through MiXCR, listing each CDR3 protein once. This sample has 850,000 to 1,000,000 distinct CDR3 sequences, with approximately 50% found just once. Sequenced material: blood. The receptors come from a woman aged 60 to 75 in good health.

This chain joins TRBV6-2 or TRBV6-3 and TRBJ2-4; D not resolved. Germline CDR1 and CDR2: MNHEY and SVGEGT. Trimming removed 4 bases at V and 0 bases at J, with 10 bases between. The CDR3 runs to 15 residues. CDR3: CASSLLRRAKNIQYF. The CDR3 coding sequence is TGTGCCAGCAGTTTACTCAGGCGAGCCAAAAACATTCAGTACTTC.

In this sample, this clonotype turned up many times. The gene calls are TRBV27 and TRBJ2-7; D assignment may be TRBD1 or TRBD2 (5 bases each). Trimming removed 5 bases at V and 3 bases at J, with 5 bases between. CDR3 length: 11 residues. Germline V gives CDR1 MNHEY, CDR2 SMNVEV (reference sequence). The DNA of the CDR3 is TGTGCCAGCAGTGGGGGCTACGAGCAGTACTTC. This codes for CASSGGYEQYF.

The chain links TRBV6-6 to TRBJ2-7; 15 bases fit TRBD2. The J call may be faulty, since TRBJ2-5 better matches the DNA end. The CDR3 contains 15 residues. The V gene's germline CDR1 is MNHNY and CDR2 SVGAGI (reference sequence). CDR3 sequence (DNA): TGTGCCACCCGGACTAGCGGGAGGGCCGGCGAGACCCAGTACTTC. Encoded protein: CATRTSGRAGETQYF.

There are many counts of this clonotype. The CDR3 loop is CASSPGRAGLDEQFF. DNA of the CDR3: TGTGCCAGCAGTCCCGGACGAGCGGGATTGGATGAGCAGTTCTTC. The gene calls are TRBV2 and TRBJ2-1; 7 bases are a match to TRBD2. The CDR3 totals 15 residues. The germline CDR1 and CDR2 sequences are SNHLY and FYNNEI. V gave up 5 bases and J gave up 8 bases; unmatched junction bases: 12.

The J gene is TRBJ2-1, the V gene TRBV12-3 or TRBV12-4, with 8 bases aligning to TRBD2. Losses at the gene ends were 3 bases for V and 9 bases for J; bases not matched to a gene: 7. CDR3 length equals 14 residues. CDR3 sequence (DNA): TGTGCCAGCAGTTTTTGGACTAGCTATCTTGAGCAGTTCTTC. It specifies CASSFWTSYLEQFF.

V is TRBV7-2 and J is TRBJ2-7; 12 bases map to TRBD2. The germline V gene has CDR1 SGHTA and CDR2 FQGNSA. The CDR3 length is 15 residues. J gave up 0 bases and V 5 bases, and 2 bases lay outside the gene matches. The chain's CDR3 is CASSKGLAGSYEQYF. The CDR3 DNA sequence: TGTGCCAGCAGCAAGGGACTAGCGGGCTCCTACGAGCAGTACTTC.

This clonotype has just a few counts. This chain connects TRBV12-3 or TRBV12-4 to TRBJ2-7; 7 bases map to TRBD2. V was pared by 0 bases and J by 6 bases, with 5 bases of the junction left unmatched. The CDR3 runs 14 residues. The CDR3 spells CASSLAGGPGEQYF. The DNA for the CDR3 is TGTGCCAGCAGTTTAGCGGGAGGGCCTGGCGAGCAGTACTTC.

This chain joins TRBV29-1 and TRBJ2-3, with D possibly TRBD2 on 6 matching bases. Trimming took 3 bases from V and 1 from J, leaving 8 bases between them. This CDR3 has 13 residues. CDR1 is SQVTM and CDR2 is ANQGSEA in the germline V gene. The CDR3 loop reads CSVEEGRTDTQYF. CDR3 nucleotide sequence: TGCAGCGTTGAGGAGGGTCGCACAGATACGCAGTATTTT.

This rearrangement joins TRBV4-2 to TRBJ1-1, with a weak D call TRBD1 (5 bases). Trimming left V 6 bases short and J 5 bases short, with 13 bases between. CDR3 length: 13 residues. Germline V gene data show CDR1 as LGHNA and CDR2 as YNFKEQ. In nucleotides, the CDR3 is TGTGCCAGCAGTGGGATGGGGCGGACTGAAGCTTTCTTT. The encoded protein is CASSGMGRTEAFF.

The sample holds a few counts of this clonotype. CDR3 residues: CASSLSVATSTDTQYF. The CDR3 bases are TGTGCCAGCAGCTTATCTGTAGCAACTAGCACAGATACGCAGTATTTT. The V gene is TRBV7-9, the J gene TRBJ2-3; D gene ambiguous. This CDR3 has 16 amino acids. Trimming stripped 2 bases from V and 0 bases from J, with 12 bases between. The germline CDR1 and CDR2 sequences are SEHNR and FQNEAQ (reference sequence).

This clonotype has only one observation. The chain combines TRBV6-6 with TRBJ1-1, with 9 bases fitting TRBD1. V shed 3 bases and J 7 bases; nucleotides not matched to a gene: 12. The CDR3 covers 16 residues. Germline loops: CDR1 MNHNY, CDR2 SVGAGI (reference sequence). CDR3 in amino acids: CASSYTLTGGLSEAFF. The CDR3 nucleotides are TGTGCCAGCAGTTATACCCTGACAGGGGGATTGAGTGAAGCTTTCTTT.

J is TRBJ1-2 and V is TRBV10-2; weak D call: TRBD1 (6 bases). CDR1 is WSHSY and CDR2 is SAAADI in the germline V gene. CDR3 length equals 13 residues. Trimming took off 6 bases at V and 3 bases at J, with 11 bases between the two ends. The DNA of the CDR3 is TGCGCCAGCAGGATGACAGGCGACTATGGCTACACCTTC. This codes for CASRMTGDYGYTF.

This CDR3 reads CASSRRANEYYNEQFF. CDR3 nucleotide sequence: TGTGCCAGCAGCCGGAGAGCGAATGAGTATTACAATGAGCAGTTCTTC. V usage is TRBV5-6 and J usage is TRBJ2-1; D not certain. CDR3 size: 16 residues. V was trimmed by 4 bases and J by 4 bases, leaving 18 bases between them. Germline CDR1 SGHDT, CDR2 YYEEEE.

The genes are TRBV11-2 and TRBJ2-2; 11 bases agree with TRBD2. The ends lost 5 bases at V and 3 bases at J; junction bases unmatched: 11. The CDR3 is 18 amino acids. Germline CDR1 and CDR2: SGHAT and FQNNGV. The CDR3 is CASSARLSGRAYTGELFF. CDR3 bases: TGTGCCAGCAGCGCGAGACTTAGCGGGAGGGCGTACACCGGGGAGCTGTTTTTT. The whole variable domain, filled in from reference TRBV11-2 and TRBJ2-2, reads EAGVAQSPRYKIIEKRQSVAFWCNPISGHATLYWYQQILGQGPKLLIQFQNNGVVDDSQLPKDRFSAERLKGVDSTLKIQPAKLEDSAVYLCASSARLSGRAYTGELFFGEGSRLTVL.

V is TRBV14 and J is TRBJ2-5; D is perhaps TRBD2 (6 bases). The V end was cut by 4 bases, the J end by 11 bases, with 23 bases between. CDR3 size: 15 residues. The germline CDR1 and CDR2 sequences are SGHDN and FVKESK. The CDR3 reads CASSPRLVLNNEQYF. The DNA of the CDR3 is TGTGCCAGCAGCCCCCGACTAGTCCTAAACAATGAGCAGTACTTC. Combining the CDR3 with reference TRBV14 and TRBJ2-5 gives the whole variable domain EAGVTQFPSHSVIEKGQTVTLRCDPISGHDNLYWYRRVMGKEIKFLLHFVKESKQDESGMPNNRFLAERTGGTYSTLKVQPAELEDSGVYFCASSPRLVLNNEQYFGPGTRLLVL.

V gene TRBV4-2 combines with J gene TRBJ2-1, with 7 bases fitting TRBD2. Trimming took 2 bases from V and 4 from J; bases not matched to a gene: 8. This CDR3 is built from 16 residues. Germline values: CDR1 LGHNA, CDR2 YNFKEQ. The CDR3 DNA is TGTGCCAGCAGCCAAAGGAGCGGGGCCCCATACAATGAGCAGTTCTTC. Its translation: CASSQRSGAPYNEQFF.

The table lists this clonotype with a few counts. This sequence joins TRBV7-2 and TRBJ2-3; D uncertain. The CDR3 contains 13 residues. CDR1 is SGHTA and CDR2 is FQGNSA in the germline V gene. V lost 8 bases, J lost 2 bases, and 11 bases lay in between. The CDR3 nucleotides are TGTGCCAGCGGAGTGCTGGCCACAGATACGCAGTATTTT. Encoded protein: CASGVLATDTQYF.

The chain recombines TRBV29-1 with TRBJ2-7, with D maybe TRBD1 (6 bases). CDR3 length: 14 residues. CDR1 is SQVTM and CDR2 is ANQGSEA in the germline V gene. The ends were cut back, 1 base at V and 2 bases at J, with 12 bases in the middle. DNA for the CDR3: TGCAGCGTTGAAGTTTGGGACAAAACCTACGAGCAGTACTTC. Its protein product is CSVEVWDKTYEQYF.

This chain connects TRBV24-1 to TRBJ2-5; tentatively, D is TRBD2 (5 bases). Germline V gene sequence: CDR1 KGHDR, CDR2 SFDVKD. The length of the CDR3 is 15 residues. V dropped 6 bases and J dropped 4 bases, with 17 bases sitting between them. This CDR3 is CATSQEGRGGETQYF. CDR3 bases: TGTGCCACCAGTCAAGAGGGCCGAGGAGGAGAGACCCAGTACTTC.

The table lists this clonotype with a few counts. J is TRBJ2-7 and V is TRBV20-1; perhaps TRBD2 as D (6 bases). This CDR3 is built from 15 residues. In germline, CDR1 is DFQATT, CDR2 SNEGSKA (reference sequence). Trimming took 6 bases from V and 1 from J, leaving 19 bases between them. DNA for the CDR3: TGCAGTGCCCTCCCGAGGGAGCGGGCGTCCTACGAGCAGTACTTC. The encoded protein is CSALPRERASYEQYF.

The chain carries TRBV7-2 and TRBJ2-5; the D call may be TRBD1 or TRBD2 (6 bases each). With 5 bases removed from V and 11 bases from J, the gap between germline ends came to 30 bases. The CDR3 is 17 amino acids. CDR1 is SGHTA, CDR2 FQGNSA, per germline. CDR3 DNA: TGTGCCAGCAGCCCTAATTTAGCCAAAGGGGGGTACAATGAGCAGTACTTC. Its protein is CASSPNLAKGGYNEQYF.

This sequence joins TRBV28 and TRBJ2-1, with TRBD2 matching over 10 bases. Germline V gene data show CDR1 as MDHEN and CDR2 as SYDVKM. The CDR3 covers 18 residues. After removal of 8 bases from V and 0 bases from J, the junction contained 13 bases not matched to a gene. DNA of the CDR3: TGTGCCAGCTCCTACGGGACTAGCGTCCTGAGCTCCTACAATGAGCAGTTCTTC. Amino acid sequence: CASSYGTSVLSSYNEQFF.

This clonotype was seen only a few times. V usage is TRBV7-9 and J usage is TRBJ1-2; 7 nucleotides line up with TRBD1. J was trimmed by 3 bases and V by 5 bases; bases with no gene match: 12. The CDR3 is 16 residues long. Germline loops: CDR1 SEHNR, CDR2 FQNEAQ (reference sequence). The chain's CDR3 is CASSQTGLRSDYGYTF. CDR3 sequence (DNA): TGTGCCAGCAGCCAGACAGGGCTCCGATCGGACTATGGCTACACCTTC. The whole variable domain, filled in from reference TRBV7-9 and TRBJ1-2, reads DTGVSQNPRHKITKRGQNVTFRCDPISEHNRLYWYRQTLGQGPEFLTYFQNEAQLEKSRLLSDRFSAERPKGSFSTLEIQRTEQGDSAMYLCASSQTGLRSDYGYTFGSGTRLTVV.

This clonotype occurred a few times. This rearrangement joins TRBV14 to TRBJ2-5, with TRBD1 identical over 10 bases. The V gene end was trimmed by 4 bases and the J gene end by 11 bases; junction bases not matched to a gene: 13. The germline CDR1 and CDR2 sequences are SGHDN and FVKESK. The CDR3 sequence is 15 residues long. The CDR3 nucleotides read TGTGCCAGCAGCCGAGACAGGGGGCCATGGCGAGAGCAGTACTTC. It specifies CASSRDRGPWREQYF.

The chain uses TRBV29-1 and TRBJ1-2, with D unresolved. This CDR3 contains 13 residues. CDR1 is SQVTM, CDR2 ANQGSEA, per germline. V lost 2 bases to trimming and J lost 2 bases, with 9 bases between them. CDR3 loop: CSVERNSNYGYTF. DNA of the CDR3: TGCAGCGTTGAACGTAACAGCAACTATGGCTACACCTTC.

The rearrangement joins TRBV15 to TRBJ2-3, with 13 nucleotides matching TRBD2. Germline V gene data show CDR1 as LNHNV and CDR2 as YYDKDF (reference sequence). The CDR3 runs 17 residues. The V segment lost 4 bases and the J segment 2 bases; nucleotides outside the gene matches: 6. The CDR3 region has the DNA TGTGCCACCAGCATCAGACTAGCGGGAGGCCCCACAGATACGCAGTATTTT. This sequence encodes CATSIRLAGGPTDTQYF.

V is TRBV15 and J is TRBJ2-3; D might be TRBD2 (6 bases). Germline V gene data show CDR1 as LNHNV and CDR2 as YYDKDF (reference sequence). The CDR3 sequence is 15 residues long. V was pared by 0 bases and J by 6 bases, with 13 bases between. In DNA, the CDR3 is TGTGCCACCAGCAGAGAACTAGCCCCGTGGGATACGCAGTATTTT. Its translation: CATSRELAPWDTQYF.

This chain links TRBV20-1 with TRBJ2-7; a weak D match, TRBD1 (6 bases). The germline V gene has CDR1 DFQATT and CDR2 SNEGSKA (reference sequence). The CDR3 spans 12 residues. V shed 6 bases and J shed 6 bases, with 15 bases lying between them. CDR3 bases: TGCAGTGCCAGGGACATGGGGCTCGAGCAGTACTTC. Translating gives CSARDMGLEQYF.

The rearrangement joins TRBV15 to TRBJ2-6; 9 bases match TRBD1. The trim removed 2 bases at V and 0 bases at J, leaving 8 bases unmatched. The CDR3 totals 19 residues. Looked up from germline, CDR1 is LNHNV and CDR2 is YYDKDF (reference sequence). CDR3 coding DNA: TGTGCCACCAGCAGACTCCTACAGGGGGCAAGCTCTGGGGCCAACGTCCTGACTTTC. Translation: CATSRLLQGASSGANVLTF.

The V gene is TRBV6-4, the J gene TRBJ2-3; D is perhaps TRBD2 (6 bases). The ends were cut back, 3 bases at V and 6 bases at J, with 16 bases in the middle. The length of the CDR3 is 15 residues. Germline-derived CDR1 and CDR2 are MRHNA and SNTAGT. CDR3 DNA: TGTGCCAGCAGTGAAAGGCTAGCGAGGACGGATACGCAGTATTTT. It specifies CASSERLARTDTQYF.

This clonotype was counted once. The chain couples TRBV20-1 to TRBJ2-4, with 12 bases that match TRBD2. V trimming: 2 bases; J trimming: 13 bases; junction bases outside the gene matches: 15. The CDR3 covers 16 residues. Germline V CDR1 and CDR2: DFQATT, SNEGSKA (reference sequence). The CDR3 region is CSARTGLAGRFDEQYF. The DNA for the CDR3 is TGCAGTGCTAGAACCGGACTAGCGGGGAGGTTTGATGAGCAGTACTTC.

This clonotype has a handful of counts. This sequence joins TRBV28 and TRBJ2-7, with TRBD1 matching over 8 bases. This CDR3 is built from 16 residues. The V and J ends lost 6 bases and 6 bases, in that order; junction bases with no gene match: 16. Per the germline V gene, CDR1 is MDHEN and CDR2 is SYDVKM. CDR3 loop: CASSPDRGAIVSEQYF. The CDR3 DNA is TGTGCCAGCAGCCCCGACAGGGGCGCGATAGTGAGCGAGCAGTACTTC.